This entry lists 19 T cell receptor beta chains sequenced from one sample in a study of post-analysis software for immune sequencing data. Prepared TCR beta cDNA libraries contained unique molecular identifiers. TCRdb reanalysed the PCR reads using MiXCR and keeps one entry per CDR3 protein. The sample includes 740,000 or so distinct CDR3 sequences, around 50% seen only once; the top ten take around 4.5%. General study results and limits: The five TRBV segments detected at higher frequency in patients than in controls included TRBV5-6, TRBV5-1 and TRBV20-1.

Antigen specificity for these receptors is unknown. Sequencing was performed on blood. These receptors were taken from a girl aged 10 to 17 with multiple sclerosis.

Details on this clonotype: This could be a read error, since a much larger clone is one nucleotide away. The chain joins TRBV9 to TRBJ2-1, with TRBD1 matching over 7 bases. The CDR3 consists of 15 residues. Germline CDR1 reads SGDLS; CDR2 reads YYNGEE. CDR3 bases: TGTGCCGGCAGCCCCCGGGACAGTCTGAGGAATGAGCAGTTCTTC. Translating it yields CAGSPRDSLRNEQFF.

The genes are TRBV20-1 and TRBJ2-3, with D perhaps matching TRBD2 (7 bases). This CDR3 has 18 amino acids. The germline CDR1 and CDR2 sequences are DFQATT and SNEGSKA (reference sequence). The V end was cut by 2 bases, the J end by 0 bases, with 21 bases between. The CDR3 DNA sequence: TGCAGTGCTAGATCCTCGGGGCGGGGGCCCTTAAGCACAGATACGCAGTATTTT. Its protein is CSARSSGRGPLSTDTQYF.

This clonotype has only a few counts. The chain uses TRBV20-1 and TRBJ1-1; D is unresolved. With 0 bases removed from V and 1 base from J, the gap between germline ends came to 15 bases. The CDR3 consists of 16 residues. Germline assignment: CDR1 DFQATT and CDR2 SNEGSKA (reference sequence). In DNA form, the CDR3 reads TGCAGTGCTAGAGATGTCGGGGTATGGGGGAACACTGAAGCTTTCTTT. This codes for CSARDVGVWGNTEAFF.

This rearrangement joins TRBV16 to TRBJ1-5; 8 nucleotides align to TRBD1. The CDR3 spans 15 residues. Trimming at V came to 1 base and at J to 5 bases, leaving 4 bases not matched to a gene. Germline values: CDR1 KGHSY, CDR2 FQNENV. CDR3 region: CASSQWDRSYQPQHF. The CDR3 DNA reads TGTGCCAGCAGCCAATGGGACAGGAGTTATCAGCCCCAGCATTTT.

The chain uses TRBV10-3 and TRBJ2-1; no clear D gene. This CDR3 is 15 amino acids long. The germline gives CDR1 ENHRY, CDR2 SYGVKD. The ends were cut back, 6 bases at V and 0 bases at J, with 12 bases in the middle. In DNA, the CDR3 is TGTGCCATCAGATCCGACCCAAGCTCCTACAATGAGCAGTTCTTC. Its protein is CAIRSDPSSYNEQFF.

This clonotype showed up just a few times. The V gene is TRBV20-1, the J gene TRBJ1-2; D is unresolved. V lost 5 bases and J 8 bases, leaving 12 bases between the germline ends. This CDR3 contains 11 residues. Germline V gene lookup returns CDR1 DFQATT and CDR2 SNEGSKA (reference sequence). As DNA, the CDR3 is TGCAGTGCTCAAATGACGGGGGGCTACACCTTC. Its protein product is CSAQMTGGYTF.

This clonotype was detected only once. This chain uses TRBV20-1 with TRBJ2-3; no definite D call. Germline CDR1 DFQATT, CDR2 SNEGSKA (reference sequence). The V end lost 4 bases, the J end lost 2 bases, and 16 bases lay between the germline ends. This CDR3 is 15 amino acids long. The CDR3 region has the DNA TGCAGTGCTAATTTCCTCGGGCGCTCCACAGATACGCAGTATTTT. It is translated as CSANFLGRSTDTQYF.

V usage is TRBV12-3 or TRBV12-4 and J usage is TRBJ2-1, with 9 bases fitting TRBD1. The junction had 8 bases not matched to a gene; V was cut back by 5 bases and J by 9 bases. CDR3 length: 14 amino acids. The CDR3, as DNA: TGTGCCAGCAGTCCCGGGACAGGGACGGTTGAGCAGTTCTTC. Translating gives CASSPGTGTVEQFF.

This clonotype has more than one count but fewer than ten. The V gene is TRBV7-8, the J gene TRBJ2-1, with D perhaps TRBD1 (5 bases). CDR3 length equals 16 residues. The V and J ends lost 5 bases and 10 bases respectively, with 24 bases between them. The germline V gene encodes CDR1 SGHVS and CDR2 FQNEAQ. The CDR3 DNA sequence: TGTGCCAGCAGCGGAAAAGGGGTCGTAAATCCCTACGAGCAGTTCTTC. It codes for CASSGKGVVNPYEQFF.

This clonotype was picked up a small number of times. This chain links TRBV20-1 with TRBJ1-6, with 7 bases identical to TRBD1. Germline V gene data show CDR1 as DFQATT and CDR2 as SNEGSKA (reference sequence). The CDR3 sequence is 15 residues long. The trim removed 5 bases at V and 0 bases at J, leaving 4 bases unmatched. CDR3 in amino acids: CSAQSGGSYNSPLHF. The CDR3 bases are TGCAGTGCTCAATCAGGGGGCTCCTATAATTCACCCCTCCACTTT.

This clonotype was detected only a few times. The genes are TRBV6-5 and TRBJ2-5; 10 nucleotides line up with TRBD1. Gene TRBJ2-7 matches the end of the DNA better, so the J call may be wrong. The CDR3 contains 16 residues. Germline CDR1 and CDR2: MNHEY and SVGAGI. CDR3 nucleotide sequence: TGTGCCAGCAGTACTCAGCCCGGGACAGGGGTCGACGAGCAGTACTTC. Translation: CASSTQPGTGVDEQYF.

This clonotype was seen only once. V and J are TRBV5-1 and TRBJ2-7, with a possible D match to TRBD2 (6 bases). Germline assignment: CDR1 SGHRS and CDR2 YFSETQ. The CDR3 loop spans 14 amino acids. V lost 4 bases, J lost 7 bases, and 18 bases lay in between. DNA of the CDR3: TGCGCCAGCAGCGGGATTAGCGGAGGGGATGAGCAGTACTTC. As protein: CASSGISGGDEQYF.

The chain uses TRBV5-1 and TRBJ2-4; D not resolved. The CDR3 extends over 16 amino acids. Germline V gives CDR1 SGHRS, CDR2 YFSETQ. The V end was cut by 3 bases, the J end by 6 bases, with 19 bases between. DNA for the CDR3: TGCGCCAGCAGCTCCCCGCGACAAGATGGAAGAAACATTCAGTACTTC. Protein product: CASSSPRQDGRNIQYF.

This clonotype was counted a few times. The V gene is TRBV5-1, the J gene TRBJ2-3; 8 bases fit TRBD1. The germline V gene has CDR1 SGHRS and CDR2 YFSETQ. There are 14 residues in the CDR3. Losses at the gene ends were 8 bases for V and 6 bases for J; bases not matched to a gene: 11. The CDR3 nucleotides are TGCGCCAGTACTGGGACAGGTCCCCACGATACGCAGTATTTT. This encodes CASTGTGPHDTQYF. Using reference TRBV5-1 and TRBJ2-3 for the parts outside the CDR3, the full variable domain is KAGVTQTPRYLIKTRGQQVTLSCSPISGHRSVSWYQQTPGQGLQFLFEYFSETQRNKGNFPGRFSGRQFSNSRSEMNVSTLELGDSALYLCASTGTGPHDTQYFGPGTRLTVL.

The DNA for the CDR3 is TGTGCCAGCAGTTTAGATGACAGGACTACTGAAGCTTTCTTT. The encoded protein is CASSLDDRTTEAFF. V is TRBV6-5 and J is TRBJ1-1; possible D gene TRBD1, 6 bases. The CDR3 consists of 14 residues. Germline V lookup: CDR1 MNHEY, CDR2 SVGAGI. Trimming cost V 4 bases and J 5 bases, with 14 bases left between them.

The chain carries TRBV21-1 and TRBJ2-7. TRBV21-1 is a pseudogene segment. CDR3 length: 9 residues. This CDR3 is CATCYEQYF. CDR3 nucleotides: TGTGCCACCTGCTACGAGCAGTACTTC.

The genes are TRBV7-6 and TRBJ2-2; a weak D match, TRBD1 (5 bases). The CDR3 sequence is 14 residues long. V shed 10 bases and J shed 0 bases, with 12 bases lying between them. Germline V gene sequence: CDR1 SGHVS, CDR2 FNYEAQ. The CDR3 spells CATQGHPNTGELFF. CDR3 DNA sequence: TGTGCCACTCAAGGACACCCGAACACCGGGGAGCTGTTTTTT.

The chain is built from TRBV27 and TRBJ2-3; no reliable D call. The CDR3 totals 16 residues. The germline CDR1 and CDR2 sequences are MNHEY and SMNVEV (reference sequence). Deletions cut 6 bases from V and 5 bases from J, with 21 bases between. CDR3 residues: CASRPTLGRVEDTQYF. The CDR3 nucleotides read TGTGCCAGCAGACCTACACTGGGAAGGGTTGAAGATACGCAGTATTTT.

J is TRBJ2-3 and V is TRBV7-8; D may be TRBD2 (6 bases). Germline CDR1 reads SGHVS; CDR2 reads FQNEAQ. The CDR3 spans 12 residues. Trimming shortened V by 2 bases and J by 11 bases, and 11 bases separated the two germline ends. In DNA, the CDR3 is TGTGCCAGCAGCTTATCTGAGCGGGTGCAGTATTTT. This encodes CASSLSERVQYF.